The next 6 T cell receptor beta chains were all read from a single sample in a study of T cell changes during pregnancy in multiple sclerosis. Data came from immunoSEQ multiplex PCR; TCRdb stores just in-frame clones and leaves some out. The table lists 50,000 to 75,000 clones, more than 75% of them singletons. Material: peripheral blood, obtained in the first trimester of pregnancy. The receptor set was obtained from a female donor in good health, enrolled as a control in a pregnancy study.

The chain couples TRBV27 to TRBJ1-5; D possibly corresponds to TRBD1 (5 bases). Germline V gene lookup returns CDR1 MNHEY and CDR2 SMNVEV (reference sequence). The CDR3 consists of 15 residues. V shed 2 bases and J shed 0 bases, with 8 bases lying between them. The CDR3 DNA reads TGTGCCAGCAGTTTAACAGGATTTAGCAATCAGCCCCAGCATTTT. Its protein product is CASSLTGFSNQPQHF.

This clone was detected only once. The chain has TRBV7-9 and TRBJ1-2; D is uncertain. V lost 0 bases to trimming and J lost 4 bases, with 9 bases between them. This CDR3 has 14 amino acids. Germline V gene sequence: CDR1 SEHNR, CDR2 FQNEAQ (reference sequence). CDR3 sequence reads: CASSLAPQAYGYTF. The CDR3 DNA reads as TGTGCCAGCAGCTTAGCGCCTCAAGCCTATGGCTACACCTTC.

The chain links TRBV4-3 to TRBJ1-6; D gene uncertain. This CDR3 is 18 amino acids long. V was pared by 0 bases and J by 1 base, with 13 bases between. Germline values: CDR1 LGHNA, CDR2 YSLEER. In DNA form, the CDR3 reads TGCGCCAGCAGCCAAGAAGTTCGCCGGGGATCCTATAATTCACCCCTCCACTTT. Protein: CASSQEVRRGSYNSPLHF.

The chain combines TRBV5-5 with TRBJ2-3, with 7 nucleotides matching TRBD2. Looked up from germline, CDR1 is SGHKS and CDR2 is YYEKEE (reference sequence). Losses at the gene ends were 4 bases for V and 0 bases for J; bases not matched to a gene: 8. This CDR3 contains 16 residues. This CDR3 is CASSLGGTISTDTQYF. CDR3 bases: TGTGCCAGCAGCCTTGGGGGGACTATAAGCACAGATACGCAGTATTTT.

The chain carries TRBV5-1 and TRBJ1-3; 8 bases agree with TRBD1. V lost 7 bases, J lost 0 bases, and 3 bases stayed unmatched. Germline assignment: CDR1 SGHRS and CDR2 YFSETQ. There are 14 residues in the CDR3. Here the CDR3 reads CASWTGTSGNTIYF. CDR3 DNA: TGCGCCAGCTGGACAGGGACCTCTGGAAACACCATATATTTT.

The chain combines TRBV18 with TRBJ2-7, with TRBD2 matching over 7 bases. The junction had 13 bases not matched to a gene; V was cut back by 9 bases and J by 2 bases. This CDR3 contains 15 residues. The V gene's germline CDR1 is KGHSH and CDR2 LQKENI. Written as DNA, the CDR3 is TGTGCCAGTTCGGAAGGGGAGGGGTCCCCCTACGAGCAGTACTTC. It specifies CASSEGEGSPYEQYF.